This entry is about one TCR beta chain. Being one base from a much bigger clone, this may be a read error. Germline values: CDR1 SQVTM, CDR2 ANQGSEA. The CDR3 length is 13 residues. The germline V and J ends were trimmed by 7 bases and 2 bases, with 13 bases remaining between them. This specimen belongs to a study of human T cells and chemical hapten exposure. On the study more broadly: TCR yield per sample varied, mainly due to pooled library volumes.

In the library, unique molecular identifiers were attached to individual cDNA molecules. As handled by the study authors: TCRs per sample had a median of around 100,000 and ranged from roughly 23,224 to 700,000. Via MiXCR, TCRdb re-called the RACE reads, giving one row per CDR3 protein. Here the V and J calls rest on TCRdb's processing, not on the authors' analysis. The repertoire holds about 77,000 distinct CDR3 sequences, 8.6% seen once, with about 1.7% in the top ten. Sample time point: healthy volunteer bleed at 6 weeks. Whole blood, unfractionated, served as the material for total RNA extraction.

The chain recombines TRBV29-1 with TRBJ2-3; D unclear. The sequenced sample was whole blood. This TCR derives from a female donor in good health. Some clones in this sample may be carry-over from other donors' samples. The CDR3 protein is CSERLPDTDTQYF. The CDR3 DNA reads TGCAGCGAACGATTACCTGACACAGATACGCAGTATTTT.